One sample yielded the 6 T cell receptor beta chains listed below, sequenced in a study of T cell repertoires in cytomegalovirus infection. In TCRdb, the reads were re-called with MiXCR into one record per CDR3 protein. The sample has some 180,000 distinct CDR3 sequences; about 18% are singletons. Material for sequencing was CD8+ T cells from PBMCs. These receptors were taken from a human donor in good health (CMV status not recorded). Some clones in this sample may be carry-over from other donors' samples.

V gene TRBV7-8 combines with J gene TRBJ1-5; D unclear. This CDR3 is 15 amino acids long. Trimming removed 1 base at V and 5 bases at J, with 12 bases between. From germline, CDR1 is SGHVS and CDR2 FQNEAQ. CDR3 sequence: CASSLGLGIDQPQHF. The DNA of the CDR3 is TGTGCCAGCAGCTTAGGTTTGGGTATCGATCAGCCCCAGCATTTT.

This clonotype was recorded a few times. The chain is built from TRBV28 and TRBJ1-5; TRBD1 is a possible D gene (6 bases). CDR1 and CDR2 from the germline V gene are MDHEN and SYDVKM. V was pared by 10 bases and J by 9 bases, with 28 bases between. The CDR3 covers 16 residues. CDR3 nucleotides: TGTGCCATCCTTGGTGAAGAACAGGGTTTTTTCGCGCCCCAGCATTTT. It is translated as CAILGEEQGFFAPQHF.

This clonotype was seen a few times. The chain is built from TRBV14 and TRBJ1-5; 7 positions agree with TRBD1. Germline V gene lookup returns CDR1 SGHDN and CDR2 FVKESK. The junction had 13 bases not matched to a gene; V was cut back by 4 bases and J by 4 bases. The CDR3 covers 17 residues. CDR3 sequence (DNA): TGTGCCAGCAGCCCAATTTTAGACAGGGCACCGAATCAGCCCCAGCATTTT. Protein product: CASSPILDRAPNQPQHF.

This clonotype appeared a few times. This rearrangement joins TRBV19 to TRBJ1-1; TRBD1 might be the D (5 bases). Germline CDR1 is LNHDA and CDR2 is SQIVND (reference sequence). CDR3 length: 13 amino acids. V was shortened by 4 bases and J by 4 bases, with 10 bases between the two germline ends. For the CDR3, the DNA is TGTGCCAGTAGTACGGGACTGGGCACTGAAGCTTTCTTT. This encodes CASSTGLGTEAFF.

This clonotype was seen only a few times. The chain couples TRBV7-9 to TRBJ2-4; no firm D call. Germline V gene lookup returns CDR1 SEHNR and CDR2 FQNEAQ (reference sequence). With 5 bases removed from V and 0 bases from J, the gap between germline ends came to 17 bases. CDR3 size: 17 residues. CDR3 DNA sequence: TGTGCCAGCAGCCTTGACGGTAGTGGGCTAGCCAAAAACATTCAGTACTTC. It translates to CASSLDGSGLAKNIQYF.

This clonotype came up many times. The chain joins TRBV5-6 to TRBJ2-3; no clear D. CDR3 length: 17 amino acids. CDR1 and CDR2 (germline): SGHDT, YYEEEE. V was shortened by 2 bases and J by 0 bases, with 16 bases between the two germline ends. CDR3 loop: CASSLPEKRISTDTQYF. The CDR3 DNA sequence: TGTGCCAGCAGCTTACCCGAGAAGCGAATAAGCACAGATACGCAGTATTTT. Drawing the rest from reference TRBV5-6 and TRBJ2-3, the complete variable domain is DAGVTQSPTHLIKTRGQQVTLRCSPKSGHDTVSWYQQALGQGPQFIFQYYEEEERQRGNFPDRFSGHQFPNYSSELNVNALLLGDSALYLCASSLPEKRISTDTQYFGPGTRLTVL.